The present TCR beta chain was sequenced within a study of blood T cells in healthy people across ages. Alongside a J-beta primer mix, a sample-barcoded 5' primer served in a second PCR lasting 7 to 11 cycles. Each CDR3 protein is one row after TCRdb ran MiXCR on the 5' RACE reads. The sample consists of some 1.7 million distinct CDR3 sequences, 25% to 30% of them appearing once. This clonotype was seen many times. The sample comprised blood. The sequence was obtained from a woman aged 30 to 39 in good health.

As DNA, the CDR3 is TGCAGCGCAGGCCCGTCATCGGAGACCCAGTACTTC. Protein sequence: CSAGPSSETQYF. The chain combines TRBV29-1 with TRBJ2-5, with no clear D. Germline CDR1 is SQVTM and CDR2 is ANQGSEA. Trimming left V 7 bases short and J 5 bases short, with 14 bases between. The CDR3 sequence is 12 residues long.